This TCR beta chain was identified during a study of human T cells and chemical hapten exposure. Study-wide context: Variation in per-sample TCR yields came mainly from small pooled library volume differences.

Time point meaning: healthy volunteer bleed at 6 weeks. Total RNA was extracted from unfractionated whole blood. V was shortened by 3 bases and J by 0 bases, with 7 bases between the two germline ends. From germline, CDR1 is DFQATT and CDR2 SNEGSKA (reference sequence). The CDR3 has 13 residues. Broader study findings: TCRs exceeding a frequency of 1 in 1000 stayed unchanged under DPC sensitization.

This clonotype occurred many times. Antigen specificity is unknown. TCRdb used MiXCR to reprocess the RACE reads, holding one entry per CDR3 protein. The sample contains fewer than 85,000 distinct CDR3 sequences, 8.5% to 10% of which appear only once. This clonotype originated in a female donor in good health. Some clones in this sample may be carry-over from other donors' samples. Sequenced sample: whole blood. The rearrangement joins TRBV20-1 to TRBJ2-3; D remains unclear. This CDR3 reads CSASGPSTDTQYF. For the CDR3, the DNA is TGCAGTGCTAGCGGACCTAGCACAGATACGCAGTATTTT.